The 29 T cell receptor beta chains presented below share a single source sample, sequenced in a study of blood T cell repertoires in COVID-19. This table comes from immunoSEQ multiplex PCR, and its TCRdb copy is limited to in-frame clones, with some not included. This sample yields 94,000 or so clones, of which just over 85% are seen a single time; 7.5% to 10% belongs to the top ten. The sequenced sample consisted of peripheral blood. The receptors here all came from a woman aged 70-85 years with acute or convalescent COVID-19.

The chain employs TRBV7-8 and TRBJ1-3; D not certain. This CDR3 is 13 amino acids long. Germline CDR1 SGHVS, CDR2 FQNEAQ. Trimming left V 5 bases short and J 4 bases short, with 9 bases between. This CDR3 reads CASSDNTGNTIYF. The CDR3 nucleotides read TGTGCCAGCAGCGATAACACAGGAAACACCATATATTTT. The whole variable domain, filled in from reference TRBV7-8 and TRBJ1-3, reads GAGVSQSPRYKVAKRGQDVALRCDPISGHVSLFWYQQALGQGPEFLTYFQNEAQLDKSGLPSDRFFAERPEGSVSTLKIQRTQQEDSAVYLCASSDNTGNTIYFGEGSWLTVV.

This chain connects TRBV7-8 to TRBJ2-3; possible D gene TRBD2, 7 bases. The CDR3 contains 17 residues. CDR1 and CDR2 (germline): SGHVS, FQNEAQ. V was clipped by 3 bases and J by 2 bases, with 18 bases between them. Here the CDR3 DNA reads TGTGCCAGCAGCTTTCAGCGTGGAGGGGGGGACACAGATACGCAGTATTTT. Translated: CASSFQRGGGDTDTQYF.

Here the CDR3 reads CASSQLPGRSSYNEQFF. CDR3 nucleotide sequence: TGCGCCAGCAGCCAGTTGCCTGGTCGGAGCTCCTACAATGAGCAGTTCTTC. This chain links TRBV4-1 with TRBJ2-1; D unclear. The germline CDR1 and CDR2 sequences are MGHRA and YSYEKL. Trimming removed 3 bases at V and 0 bases at J, with 15 bases between. The CDR3 has 17 residues.

The rearrangement uses TRBV5-1 and TRBJ1-1; D gene unclear. Looked up from germline, CDR1 is SGHRS and CDR2 is YFSETQ. This CDR3 spans 13 amino acids. V was shortened by 5 bases and J by 1 base, with 9 bases between the two germline ends. The chain's CDR3 is CASREMRNTEAFF. The CDR3 bases are TGCGCCAGCAGAGAGATGAGGAACACTGAAGCTTTCTTT.

The chain combines TRBV11-2 with TRBJ2-3; no clear D. The CDR3 covers 12 residues. Germline V CDR1 and CDR2: SGHAT, FQNNGV. The V and J ends lost 1 base and 4 bases respectively, with 3 bases between them. The CDR3 reads CASSLGADTQYF. The CDR3 nucleotides are TGTGCCAGCAGCTTAGGCGCAGATACGCAGTATTTT.

V is TRBV5-8 and J is TRBJ2-3, with TRBD2 matching 9 bases. After removal of 1 base from V and 5 bases from J, the junction contained 8 bases not matched to a gene. Germline-derived CDR1 and CDR2 are SGHTS and YDEGEE. The CDR3 has 16 residues. As DNA, the CDR3 is TGTGCCAGCAGCTTGAGAGCGGGAGGCAGGGTAGATACGCAGTATTTT. The encoded protein is CASSLRAGGRVDTQYF.

This chain links TRBV5-4 with TRBJ1-2, with a possible D match to TRBD1 (6 bases). Between the trimmed V and J ends, which lost 0 bases and 4 bases, there was a span of 10 bases. Germline CDR1 is SGHNT and CDR2 is YYREEE (reference sequence). CDR3 size: 14 residues. CDR3 amino acids: CASSLAGAVYGYTF. In nucleotides, the CDR3 is TGTGCCAGCAGCTTGGCAGGGGCTGTCTATGGCTACACCTTC.

The chain uses TRBV19 and TRBJ1-5; weak D call: TRBD1 (5 bases). V lost 5 bases, J lost 3 bases, and 11 bases lay in between. This CDR3 comprises 14 residues. Germline V CDR1 and CDR2: LNHDA, SQIVND (reference sequence). The CDR3 region is CASSAGPYNQPQHF. As DNA, the CDR3 is TGTGCCAGTAGTGCGGGACCGTACAATCAGCCCCAGCATTTT.

The chain is built from TRBV3-1 (or the pseudogene TRBV3-2) and TRBJ2-5; perhaps TRBD1 as D (5 bases). The CDR3 extends over 16 amino acids. Per germline, CDR1 LGHDT and CDR2 YNNKEL (reference sequence). The V end lost 1 base, the J end lost 5 bases, and 17 bases lay between the germline ends. CDR3 sequence reads: CASSQGISLGAETQYF. In nucleotides, the CDR3 is TGTGCCAGCAGCCAAGGTATCTCATTAGGGGCTGAGACCCAGTACTTC.

The chain links TRBV6-4 to TRBJ2-3, with TRBD2 matching over 11 bases. J gave up 0 bases and V 0 bases, and 2 bases lay outside the gene matches. CDR3 length equals 17 residues. In germline, CDR1 is MRHNA, CDR2 SNTAGT. CDR3 sequence (DNA): TGTGCCAGCAGTGACTCGACTAGCGGGGCTAGCACAGATACGCAGTATTTT. This codes for CASSDSTSGASTDTQYF.

V and J are TRBV30 and TRBJ1-3; TRBD1 matches at 7 bases. The V segment lost 3 bases and the J segment 5 bases; nucleotides outside the gene matches: 13. Germline-derived CDR1 and CDR2 are GTSNPN and SVGIG (reference sequence). This CDR3 is built from 16 residues. The CDR3 DNA reads TGTGCCTGGAGGGAGAGGCTGACAGGGAAAAGAAACACCATATATTTT. It codes for CAWRERLTGKRNTIYF.

V usage is TRBV5-1 and J usage is TRBJ2-7; TRBD2 agrees at 11 bases. This CDR3 has 16 residues. Germline trimming cut 0 bases from V and 1 base from J; bases unmatched to any gene: 3. The V gene's germline CDR1 is SGHRS and CDR2 YFSETQ. CDR3 DNA sequence: TGCGCCAGCAGCTTGGCCGGGACTAGCGGATCCTACGAGCAGTACTTC. This sequence encodes CASSLAGTSGSYEQYF.

The V and J genes are TRBV19 and TRBJ2-2, with D perhaps TRBD1 (5 bases). CDR3 length: 15 amino acids. V lost 10 bases, J lost 1 base, and 16 bases lay in between. Looked up from germline, CDR1 is LNHDA and CDR2 is SQIVND (reference sequence). The CDR3 is CATRAGNQNTGELFF. As DNA, the CDR3 is TGTGCCACCCGCGCAGGGAACCAGAACACCGGGGAGCTGTTTTTT. Together with reference TRBV19 and TRBJ2-2, the CDR3 gives the full variable domain: DGGITQSPKYLFRKEGQNVTLSCEQNLNHDAMYWYRQDPGQGLRLIYYSQIVNDFQKGDIAEGYSVSREKKESFPLTVTSAQKNPTAFYLCATRAGNQNTGELFFGEGSRLTVL.

V and J are TRBV7-2 and TRBJ1-1; possible D gene TRBD1, 5 bases. The germline V gene has CDR1 SGHTA and CDR2 FQGNSA. The V end was cut by 1 base, the J end by 0 bases, with 15 bases between. CDR3 length: 17 amino acids. Written as DNA, the CDR3 is TGTGCCAGCAGCTTAGGACTCCGTGGGGCGATGAACACTGAAGCTTTCTTT. Translating it yields CASSLGLRGAMNTEAFF.

This chain links TRBV25-1 with TRBJ2-1; 7 positions agree with TRBD1. This CDR3 spans 13 amino acids. V trimming: 6 bases; J trimming: 2 bases; junction bases outside the gene matches: 1. From germline, CDR1 is MGHDK and CDR2 SYGVNS. The CDR3 nucleotides are TGTGCCAGCAGAGGGACAGCCTACAATGAGCAGTTCTTC. Translation: CASRGTAYNEQFF.

This sequence joins TRBV6-5 and TRBJ2-1; 12 positions agree with TRBD2. V was pared by 3 bases and J by 7 bases, with 4 bases of the junction left unmatched. CDR1 is MNHEY, CDR2 SVGAGI, per germline. This CDR3 region has 15 residues. The CDR3 sequence: CASSYSSGRANEQFF. In DNA, the CDR3 is TGTGCCAGCAGTTATTCTAGCGGGAGGGCGAATGAGCAGTTCTTC.

The rearrangement uses TRBV5-1 and TRBJ1-1; possible D gene TRBD1, 5 bases. The CDR3 extends over 13 amino acids. Germline V gene data show CDR1 as SGHRS and CDR2 as YFSETQ. Between the trimmed V and J ends, which lost 0 bases and 3 bases, there was a span of 6 bases. The CDR3 here is CASSLAGDTEAFF. For the CDR3, the DNA is TGCGCCAGCAGCTTGGCGGGGGACACTGAAGCTTTCTTT.

The rearrangement links TRBV28 to TRBJ1-4, with unresolved D. In germline, CDR1 is MDHEN, CDR2 SYDVKM. V gave up 5 bases and J gave up 1 base, with 8 bases separating them. This CDR3 region has 14 residues. In DNA, the CDR3 is TGTGCCAGCAGTCCGACTGGAACTAATGAAAAACTGTTTTTT. Encoded protein: CASSPTGTNEKLFF.

CDR3 amino acids: CASSLLSSEYTGELFF. The CDR3 DNA reads as TGTGCCAGCAGCTTATTATCTAGCGAGTACACCGGGGAGCTGTTTTTT. The chain combines TRBV5-4 with TRBJ2-2, with D possibly being TRBD2 (6 bases). In germline, CDR1 is SGHNT, CDR2 YYREEE (reference sequence). The CDR3 length is 16 residues. V gave up 2 bases and J gave up 3 bases, with 14 bases separating them.

This clone was seen once. Additional DNA sequences in this sample encode the identical CDR3. This chain connects TRBV5-1 to TRBJ2-7; 7 bases align to TRBD2. Trimming at V came to 0 bases and at J to 2 bases, leaving 5 bases not matched to a gene. The CDR3 contains 15 residues. Germline values: CDR1 SGHRS, CDR2 YFSETQ. This CDR3 reads CASSLEASGAYEQYF. CDR3 DNA sequence: TGCGCCAGCAGCTTGGAGGCTAGCGGTGCCTACGAGCAGTACTTC.

This chain connects TRBV14 to TRBJ2-3; TRBD1 is a possible D gene (6 bases). CDR3 length equals 14 residues. V gave up 6 bases and J gave up 1 base, with 11 bases separating them. Germline lookup yields CDR1 SGHDN and CDR2 FVKESK. In DNA form, the CDR3 reads TGTGCCAGCAGTCGACAGGCCCGCACAGATACGCAGTATTTT. Protein product: CASSRQARTDTQYF.

The rearrangement uses TRBV19 and TRBJ1-4, with D possibly matching TRBD1 (5 bases). The CDR3 has 16 amino acids. Trimming took off 3 bases at V and 0 bases at J, with 11 bases between the two ends. Germline CDR1 is LNHDA and CDR2 is SQIVND (reference sequence). The CDR3 loop reads CASSISRAATNEKLFF. As DNA, the CDR3 is TGTGCCAGTAGTATCTCCAGGGCGGCAACTAATGAAAAACTGTTTTTT.

In this sample, this clone turned up once. The rearrangement joins TRBV12-5 to TRBJ2-5; TRBD2 agrees at 11 bases. This CDR3 has 16 amino acids. Per germline, CDR1 LGHNT and CDR2 FRNRAP. V gave up 1 base and J gave up 5 bases; unmatched junction bases: 6. Here the CDR3 reads CASGLGLAGGQETQYF. CDR3 nucleotides: TGTGCTAGTGGTTTGGGGTTAGCGGGAGGGCAGGAGACCCAGTACTTC.

This chain uses TRBV5-1 with TRBJ2-7; TRBD1 agrees at 8 bases. The CDR3 has 15 amino acids. Germline CDR1 is SGHRS and CDR2 is YFSETQ. The junction had 13 bases not matched to a gene; V was cut back by 4 bases and J by 7 bases. The CDR3 DNA reads as TGCGCCAGCAGCCTAACACAGGGGGTAACGGGGGAGCAGTACTTC. Translated: CASSLTQGVTGEQYF. The variable domain in full, with the rest retrieved from reference TRBV5-1 and TRBJ2-7, is KAGVTQTPRYLIKTRGQQVTLSCSPISGHRSVSWYQQTPGQGLQFLFEYFSETQRNKGNFPGRFSGRQFSNSRSEMNVSTLELGDSALYLCASSLTQGVTGEQYFGPGTRLTVT.

The chain links TRBV5-5 to TRBJ1-6; 9 bases are shared with TRBD1. Germline trimming cut 2 bases from V and 9 bases from J; bases unmatched to any gene: 6. CDR1 is SGHKS, CDR2 YYEKEE, per germline (reference sequence). The CDR3 totals 15 residues. The CDR3 DNA reads TGTGCCAGCAGCTTAACGCTGACAGGGGGTTCACCCCTCCACTTT. Amino acids: CASSLTLTGGSPLHF.

V usage is TRBV3-1 (or the pseudogene TRBV3-2) and J usage is TRBJ2-5; D uncertain. There are 14 residues in the CDR3. The germline V gene encodes CDR1 LGHDT and CDR2 YNNKEL (reference sequence). V was trimmed by 1 base and J by 5 bases, leaving 11 bases between them. Here the CDR3 DNA reads TGTGCCAGCAGCCAAGCCGGCGGCCGGGAGACCCAGTACTTC. It is translated as CASSQAGGRETQYF.

J is TRBJ2-5 and V is TRBV12-3 or TRBV12-4, with 10 nucleotides matching TRBD1. The CDR3 is 12 residues long. V lost 10 bases and J lost 5; bases outside the gene matches: 4. CDR3 loop: CATMGQGETQYF. CDR3 coding DNA: TGTGCCACCATGGGACAGGGGGAGACCCAGTACTTC.

The chain carries TRBV2 and TRBJ1-4; TRBD1 matches at 7 bases. Germline-derived CDR1 and CDR2 are SNHLY and FYNNEI. There are 14 residues in the CDR3. V trimming: 6 bases; J trimming: 5 bases; junction bases outside the gene matches: 6. CDR3: CASRLDRVNEKLFF. Here the CDR3 DNA reads TGTGCCAGCAGACTAGACAGGGTAAATGAAAAACTGTTTTTT.

The CDR3 reads CASSPSRGTGINEQFF. The CDR3 DNA is TGTGCCAGCTCACCAAGCCGGGGGACAGGGATCAATGAGCAGTTCTTC. This chain joins TRBV18 and TRBJ2-1, with TRBD1 matching 9 bases. The CDR3 is made up of 16 amino acids. With 2 bases clipped from V and 6 bases from J, the junction kept 8 bases outside the gene matches. Per the germline V gene, CDR1 is KGHSH and CDR2 is LQKENI. Drawing the rest from reference TRBV18 and TRBJ2-1, the complete variable domain is NAGVMQNPRHLVRRRGQEARLRCSPMKGHSHVYWYRQLPEEGLKFMVYLQKENIIDESGMPKERFSAEFPKEGPSILRIQQVVRGDSAAYFCASSPSRGTGINEQFFGPGTRLTVL.